This TCR beta chain came from a study of cytomegalovirus exposure and HLA in healthy donors. Study findings and constraints: For cytomegalovirus status, the classifier reportedly gave diagnoses with high specificity and sensitivity.

Points on this clone: Its cognate antigen is unknown.

Primers included in the PCR were 60 Vbeta and 13 Jbeta primers. Some clones are missing from TCRdb's copy, which holds only in-frame ones; the method was immunoSEQ multiplex PCR. Here the sample spans 90,000 to 120,000 clones, approximately 79% being singletons. Healthy bone marrow donors made up the donors. The sequence derives from a man between 18 and 29 years old in good health and CMV-seronegative. Sequencing was carried out using PBMCs.

CDR3 sequence reads: CASSFGGIDEQFF. As DNA, the CDR3 is TGTGCCAGCAGCTTCGGAGGGATCGATGAGCAGTTCTTC. The rearrangement uses TRBV7-9 and TRBJ2-1; the D gene is possibly TRBD2 (6 bases). V was cut by 3 bases and J by 8 bases, with 11 bases left in between. The CDR3 has 13 amino acids. Germline CDR1 reads SEHNR; CDR2 reads FQNEAQ (reference sequence).